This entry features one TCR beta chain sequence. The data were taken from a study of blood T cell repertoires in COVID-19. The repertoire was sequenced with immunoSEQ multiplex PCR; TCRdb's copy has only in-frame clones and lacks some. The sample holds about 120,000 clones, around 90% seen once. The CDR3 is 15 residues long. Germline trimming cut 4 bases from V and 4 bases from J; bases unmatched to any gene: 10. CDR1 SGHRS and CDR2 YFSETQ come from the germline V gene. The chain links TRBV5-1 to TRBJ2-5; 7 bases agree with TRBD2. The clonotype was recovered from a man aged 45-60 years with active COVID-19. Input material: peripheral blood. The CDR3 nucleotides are TGCGCCAGCAGCACCTCCCGGCGGGGGAGAGAGACCCAGTACTTC. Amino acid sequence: CASSTSRRGRETQYF.